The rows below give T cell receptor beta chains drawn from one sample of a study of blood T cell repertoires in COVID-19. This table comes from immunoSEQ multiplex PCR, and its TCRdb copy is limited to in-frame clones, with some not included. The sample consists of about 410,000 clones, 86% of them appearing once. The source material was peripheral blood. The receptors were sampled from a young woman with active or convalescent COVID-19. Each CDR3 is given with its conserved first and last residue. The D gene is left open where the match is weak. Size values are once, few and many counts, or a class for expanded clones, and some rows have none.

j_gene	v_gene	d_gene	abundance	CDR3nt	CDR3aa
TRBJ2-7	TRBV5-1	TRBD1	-	TGCGCCAGCAGCTTGTGGGGACAGGGGGGAAACGAGCAGTACTTC	CASSLWGQGGNEQYF
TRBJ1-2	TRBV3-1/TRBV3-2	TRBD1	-	TGTGCCAGCAGCCAAAGGGACAGGGATGACTATGGCTACACCTTC	CASSQRDRDDYGYTF
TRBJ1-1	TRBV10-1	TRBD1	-	TGCGCCAGCAAGATACAGGGGAAGGGGAACACTGAAGCTTTCTTT	CASKIQGKGNTEAFF
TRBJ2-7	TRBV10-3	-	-	TGTGCCATCAGTCTTACAGGGAACCACGAGCAGTACTTC	CAISLTGNHEQYF
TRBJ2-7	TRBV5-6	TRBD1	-	TGTGCCAGCAGTAGGGACAGGGGCTACGAGCAGTACTTC	CASSRDRGYEQYF
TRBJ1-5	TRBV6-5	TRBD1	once	TGTGCCAGCACCACGGGACAGGGGGGCAATCAGCCCCAGCATTTT	CASTTGQGGNQPQHF
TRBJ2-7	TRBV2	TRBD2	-	TGTGCCTTCAAACTGGGAGCGGGGATTACCTACGAGCAGTACTTC	CAFKLGAGITYEQYF
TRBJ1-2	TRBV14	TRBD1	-	TGTGCCAGCAGCTCTCGACAGGGGGCTAACTATGGCTACACCTTC	CASSSRQGANYGYTF
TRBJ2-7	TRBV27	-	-	TGTGCCAGCAGTCACGGGACTTCCCCCTACGAGCAGTACTTC	CASSHGTSPYEQYF
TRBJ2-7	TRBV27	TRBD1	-	TGTGCCAGCAGTTCACCCCGGACAGGGGGAAGCTACGAGCAGTACTTC	CASSSPRTGGSYEQYF
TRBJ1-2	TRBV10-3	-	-	TGTGCCATCAGTCAAGAGAACTATGGCTACACCTTC	CAISQENYGYTF